The present T cell receptor (beta chain) was sequenced within a study of T cell clusters in autoimmune cytopenias. At the level of the study: A median of approximately 50,000 TRB reads per sample yielded a median about 2,500 distinct clonotypes.

One tube held mixed TRB-A and TRB-B primer pools for touch-down PCR. TCRdb reprocessed the multiplex PCR reads and keeps a single row for each CDR3 protein, giving no DNA. This table holds about 5,000 distinct CDR3 sequences. TRB amplification used roughly 250 ng of peripheral blood genomic DNA. These same data were also listed under a study on T cell repertoires in aging, cancer and after chemotherapy.

The specimen was peripheral blood. The receptor's source is a human donor with chronic lymphocytic leukemia. The donor label of this sample is uncertain.

The CDR3 loop reads CATSDRQGGNYGYTF. The chain recombines TRBV24-1 with TRBJ1-2; TCRdb picks TRBD1, but there is no DNA to check that call. Germline CDR1 is KGHDR and CDR2 is SFDVKD. The CDR3 has 15 amino acids.